This TCR beta chain was sequenced in a study of hypomethylating agent response in myelodysplastic syndrome. At the level of the study: Donors were myelodysplastic syndrome patients: 2 female, 9 male.

Notes on this clone: The antigen is not known.

The method was immunoSEQ multiplex PCR; TCRdb's version includes in-frame clones alone and lacks a portion of them. This repertoire shows thousands of clones, more than 85% found once; its top ten account for 15% to 20%. The analysis used unsorted bulk bone marrow, not T-cell subsets. Notes on the study in general: Non-responders showed more contracted clonotypes post-treatment, while responders showed more novel ones.

The sequence came from a human donor with myelodysplastic syndrome. Sequencing used bone marrow, obtained before or after starting hypomethylating agent treatment for myelodysplastic syndrome (not recorded which).

The CDR3 DNA follows: TGTGCCATCAGTGAGTCCGAGGGGCGGGTAGATACGCAGTATTTT. Residues: CAISESEGRVDTQYF. The chain combines TRBV10-3 with TRBJ2-3, with D perhaps matching TRBD1 or TRBD2 (5 bases each). From germline, CDR1 is ENHRY and CDR2 SYGVKD. The CDR3 is 15 amino acids. The ends were cut back, 0 bases at V and 5 bases at J, with 12 bases in the middle.